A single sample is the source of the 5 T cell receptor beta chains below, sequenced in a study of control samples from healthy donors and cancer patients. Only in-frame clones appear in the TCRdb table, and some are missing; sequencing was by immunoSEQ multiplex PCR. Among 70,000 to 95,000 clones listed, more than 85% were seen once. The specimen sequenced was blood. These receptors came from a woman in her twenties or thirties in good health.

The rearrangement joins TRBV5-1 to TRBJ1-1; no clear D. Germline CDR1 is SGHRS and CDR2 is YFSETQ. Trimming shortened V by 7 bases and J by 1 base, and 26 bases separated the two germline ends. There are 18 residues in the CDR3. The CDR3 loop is CASRGSGDRFLRNTEAFF. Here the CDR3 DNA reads TGCGCCAGCCGGGGATCTGGGGATAGGTTTTTGAGGAACACTGAAGCTTTCTTT.

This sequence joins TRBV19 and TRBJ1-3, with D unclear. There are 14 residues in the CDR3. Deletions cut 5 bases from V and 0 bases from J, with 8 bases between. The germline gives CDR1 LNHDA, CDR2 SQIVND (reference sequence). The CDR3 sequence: CASSRESSGNTIYF. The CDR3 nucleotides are TGTGCCAGTAGTCGGGAGAGCTCTGGAAACACCATATATTTT. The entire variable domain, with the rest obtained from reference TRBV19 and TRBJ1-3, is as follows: DGGITQSPKYLFRKEGQNVTLSCEQNLNHDAMYWYRQDPGQGLRLIYYSQIVNDFQKGDIAEGYSVSREKKESFPLTVTSAQKNPTAFYLCASSRESSGNTIYFGEGSWLTVV.

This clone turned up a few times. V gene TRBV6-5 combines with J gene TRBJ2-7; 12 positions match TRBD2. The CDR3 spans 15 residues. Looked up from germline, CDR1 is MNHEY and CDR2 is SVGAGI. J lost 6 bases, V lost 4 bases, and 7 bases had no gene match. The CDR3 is CASSLRTSGTSEQYF. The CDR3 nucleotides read TGTGCCAGCAGTTTAAGGACTAGCGGGACCTCCGAGCAGTACTTC.

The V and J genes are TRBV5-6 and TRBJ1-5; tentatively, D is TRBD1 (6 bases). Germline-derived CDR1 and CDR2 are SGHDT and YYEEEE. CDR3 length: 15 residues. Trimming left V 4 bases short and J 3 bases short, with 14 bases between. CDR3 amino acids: CASSPGGQINQPQHF. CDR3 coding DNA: TGTGCCAGCAGCCCCGGTGGACAGATCAATCAGCCCCAGCATTTT.

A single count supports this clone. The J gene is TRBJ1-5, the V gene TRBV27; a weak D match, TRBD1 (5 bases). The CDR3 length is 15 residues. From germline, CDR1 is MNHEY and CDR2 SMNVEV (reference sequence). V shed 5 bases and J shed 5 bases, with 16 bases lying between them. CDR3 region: CASSLFKDTDQPQHF. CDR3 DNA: TGTGCCAGCAGTCTTTTCAAGGACACCGATCAGCCCCAGCATTTT.